The rows below give T cell receptor beta chains drawn from one sample of a study of blood T cell repertoires in COVID-19. TCRdb keeps only in-frame clones here, not all; method: immunoSEQ multiplex PCR. The table records tens of thousands of clones, less than 85% of them present only once. Sequencing was carried out using peripheral blood. These receptors were collected from a man aged 55 to 69 with acute or convalescent COVID-19. The conserved cysteine and the conserved F or W are not part of the CDR3 here. Clone size is shown for a subset of rows, as once, few, many or a class of expanded clone.

TRBV4-2	.	TRBJ1-1	ASSQETGMNTEAF
TRBV3-1/TRBV3-2	once	TRBJ1-5	ASSPTGWQPQH
TRBV7-2	.	TRBJ1-5	ASSPDRGVRDQPQH
TRBV27	.	TRBJ1-2	ASSPKPRTGGHGYT
TRBV9	.	TRBJ2-5	ASSDIPDGMYQETQY
TRBV5-4	.	TRBJ1-1	ASSLDEVNTEAF
TRBV6-5	.	TRBJ2-5	ASSSPLTQY
TRBV7-6	once	TRBJ1-3	ASSSTGGGGNTIY
TRBV2	few	TRBJ1-5	ASRGQEGQPQH
TRBV5-1	.	TRBJ1-3	ASSLGAGTGSSGNTIY
TRBV24-1	once	TRBJ2-1	ATRDTSSYNEQF
TRBV30	medium-sized	TRBJ2-7	AWSIPGGAYEQY
TRBV30	.	TRBJ2-3	AWNAAGLSTDTQY
TRBV4-3	.	TRBJ2-1	ASSPGQGFDNEQF
TRBV28	.	TRBJ2-7	ASSQGPYEQY
TRBV28	few	TRBJ1-1	ASSLKQGAGNTEAF
TRBV19	few	TRBJ1-6	ASSIKQGTNSPLH
TRBV19	.	TRBJ1-6	ASSTQGFNSPLH
TRBV4-1	.	TRBJ2-7	ASSQEKRRSYEQY
TRBV6-5	.	TRBJ2-5	ASEYKGFETQY
TRBV4-1	once	TRBJ2-6	ASSQGGGQGPREANVLT
TRBV4-2	few	TRBJ1-5	ASSQIGQGGDQPQH
TRBV3-1/TRBV3-2	.	TRBJ2-1	ASSQGQFSYNEQF
TRBV29-1	.	TRBJ2-2	SGLAGNTGELF
TRBV6-5	.	TRBJ2-2	ASSRGRRNTGELF
TRBV14	.	TRBJ2-1	ASRGTGSPVGEQF
TRBV10-3	.	TRBJ1-1	AISESGQTMNTEAF
TRBV20-1	.	TRBJ1-1	SASEKTALEAF
TRBV7-2	.	TRBJ2-7	ASSRQVATGEQY
TRBV27	.	TRBJ1-5	ASSLKGDGNQPQH
TRBV19	.	TRBJ2-7	ASSSEEVAGQLYEQY
TRBV11-2	few	TRBJ1-1	ASSSYRGRFIAF
TRBV7-2	few	TRBJ1-4	ASSWQRTGGGEKLF
TRBV30	.	TRBJ2-3	AWGDRGSTDTQY
TRBV9	.	TRBJ2-1	ASSVAEGRDNEQF
TRBV11-3	.	TRBJ2-1	ASSPAGERGYNEQF
TRBV10-1	medium-sized	TRBJ2-7	ASSENLYEQY
TRBV7-2	.	TRBJ2-3	ASTPGFSTDTQY
TRBV15	.	TRBJ2-3	ATSSRPGQGAADTQY
TRBV5-4	.	TRBJ2-5	ASSSQGFAETQY
TRBV3-1/TRBV3-2	few	TRBJ2-5	ASSQDRGETQY
TRBV3-1/TRBV3-2	.	TRBJ2-3	ASSQGLTTDTQY
TRBV29-1	.	TRBJ2-7	SAAGISYEQY
TRBV29-1	.	TRBJ2-1	SGTGTSGGYNEQF
TRBV29-1	.	TRBJ2-5	SVDSGSGETQY
TRBV18	.	TRBJ2-6	ASSPPDRAGANVLT
TRBV9	.	TRBJ2-1	ASSVGGLANGEQF
TRBV7-9	once	TRBJ1-3	ASSPTGFGNTIY
TRBV28	.	TRBJ1-2	ASSFLRGRYGYT
TRBV6-5	.	TRBJ2-1	ASSSPTSGRYNEQF